What follows are 21 T cell receptor beta chains derived from one specimen sequenced in a study of T cell changes during pregnancy in multiple sclerosis. Clones were sequenced by immunoSEQ multiplex PCR, and TCRdb holds only the in-frame ones, with some missing. The repertoire includes some 80,000 clones, over 85% of them detected once, and roughly 0.14% sits in the top ten. Source: CD4+ T cells from peripheral blood mononuclear cells, taken after pregnancy. All receptors derive from a female donor with multiple sclerosis, enrolled in a pregnancy study.

V is TRBV28 and J is TRBJ1-2, with D tentatively TRBD1 (6 bases). The ends were cut back, 7 bases at V and 3 bases at J, with 18 bases in the middle. The germline V gene has CDR1 MDHEN and CDR2 SYDVKM. The CDR3 extends over 15 amino acids. The CDR3 coding sequence is TGTGCCAGCATAAAAGCGAGGGGGATCGACTATGGCTACACCTTC. This sequence encodes CASIKARGIDYGYTF.

The chain links TRBV29-1 to TRBJ1-2, with 8 nucleotides matching TRBD1. Germline V gene lookup returns CDR1 SQVTM and CDR2 ANQGSEA. CDR3 size: 13 residues. The CDR3, as DNA: TGCATTACGTCAGGGGGCGCGAACTATGGCTACACCTTC. As protein: CITSGGANYGYTF.

This clone was picked up one time. The J gene is TRBJ2-7, the V gene TRBV6-5; 7 positions match TRBD1. V shed 5 bases and J 2 bases; nucleotides not matched to a gene: 9. This CDR3 region has 15 residues. Looked up from germline, CDR1 is MNHEY and CDR2 is SVGAGI. Here the CDR3 DNA reads TGTGCCAGCAGTCAAACCGGGACAGCTCCCTACGAGCAGTACTTC. It encodes CASSQTGTAPYEQYF.

This sequence joins TRBV5-1 and TRBJ2-5; D not certain. This CDR3 is 13 amino acids long. Trimming pared 4 bases from V and 0 bases from J, leaving 7 bases between. Germline lookup yields CDR1 SGHRS and CDR2 YFSETQ. This CDR3 is CASSVGYQETQYF. DNA for the CDR3: TGCGCCAGCAGCGTTGGCTACCAAGAGACCCAGTACTTC.

The chain combines TRBV6-1 with TRBJ2-1; 8 nucleotides line up with TRBD1. The CDR3 runs 13 residues. The trim removed 6 bases at V and 8 bases at J, leaving 6 bases unmatched. In germline, CDR1 is MNHNS, CDR2 SASEGT. The CDR3 region has the DNA TGTGCCAGCAGCTACGGACAGGGTTATGAGCAGTTCTTC. Translation gives CASSYGQGYEQFF.

The chain couples TRBV27 to TRBJ1-2, with D tentatively TRBD1 (6 bases). V lost 7 bases and J 8 bases, leaving 14 bases between the germline ends. This CDR3 spans 12 amino acids. Germline V gene sequence: CDR1 MNHEY, CDR2 SMNVEV (reference sequence). The DNA for the CDR3 is TGTGCCAGCAAACAGGGTTTAGGGGGCTACACCTTC. This encodes CASKQGLGGYTF.

This clone has just one count. The V gene is TRBV15, the J gene TRBJ2-3, with TRBD2 matching 10 bases. CDR1 and CDR2 (germline): LNHNV, YYDKDF (reference sequence). The CDR3 has 17 amino acids. V shed 2 bases, J shed 3 bases, and the junction held 8 bases outside the gene matches. The CDR3 spells CATSRMISGRKTDTQYF. CDR3 coding DNA: TGTGCCACCAGCAGAATGATTAGCGGGAGGAAGACAGATACGCAGTATTTT.

The chain employs TRBV28 and TRBJ1-3, with a weak D call TRBD1 (6 bases). The germline V and J ends were trimmed by 6 bases and 1 base, with 13 bases remaining between them. The CDR3 spans 15 residues. CDR1 and CDR2 (germline): MDHEN, SYDVKM. CDR3 DNA sequence: TGTGCCAGCAGCGAACAGGGTCTATCTGGAAACACCATATATTTT. Encoded protein: CASSEQGLSGNTIYF.

The J gene is TRBJ1-5, the V gene TRBV28; D ambiguous. The CDR3 length is 15 residues. The V gene's germline CDR1 is MDHEN and CDR2 SYDVKM. Deletions cut 2 bases from V and 5 bases from J, with 13 bases between. The CDR3 loop reads CASSLASQAHQPQHF. The CDR3 nucleotides read TGTGCCAGCAGTTTAGCCTCTCAAGCCCATCAGCCCCAGCATTTT.

The chain joins TRBV11-3 to TRBJ2-1; 10 positions agree with TRBD2. The CDR3 runs to 18 residues. V was pared by 5 bases and J by 6 bases, with 16 bases of the junction left unmatched. In germline, CDR1 is SGHNT, CDR2 YENEEA. CDR3 bases: TGTGCCAGCAGCAAAACCGGCCTAGCGGGAGAGTATAGCAATGAGCAGTTCTTC. Its protein product is CASSKTGLAGEYSNEQFF.

This rearrangement joins TRBV18 to TRBJ2-2; D is possibly TRBD2 (6 bases). This CDR3 contains 14 residues. Germline loops: CDR1 KGHSH, CDR2 LQKENI. Trimming left V 0 bases short and J 6 bases short, with 8 bases between. CDR3 sequence: CASSPPWEAGELFF. In DNA form, the CDR3 reads TGTGCCAGCTCACCACCGTGGGAGGCCGGGGAGCTGTTTTTT. The full variable domain, rest sourced from reference TRBV18 and TRBJ2-2, is NAGVMQNPRHLVRRRGQEARLRCSPMKGHSHVYWYRQLPEEGLKFMVYLQKENIIDESGMPKERFSAEFPKEGPSILRIQQVVRGDSAAYFCASSPPWEAGELFFGEGSRLTVL.

V is TRBV21-1 and J is TRBJ2-2; the table assigns TRBD1, which was not confirmed against the DNA. TRBV21-1 is a recognized pseudogene. The CDR3 is made up of 19 amino acids. The CDR3 is CASSAPGTGDPVNTGELFF. CDR3 in DNA: TGTGCCAGCAGCGCCCCCGGGACAGGGGACCCGGTGAACACCGGGGAGCTGTTTTTT.

This clone was recorded once. This sequence joins TRBV5-1 and TRBJ2-6; 7 positions agree with TRBD2. In germline, CDR1 is SGHRS, CDR2 YFSETQ. Trimming took 0 bases from V and 4 from J; bases not matched to a gene: 4. The CDR3 has 16 amino acids. The DNA of the CDR3 is TGCGCCAGCAGCTTGGGGGGGGGATCCGGGGCCAACGTCCTGACTTTC. Its translation: CASSLGGGSGANVLTF.

This clone was observed once. The chain employs TRBV6-6 and TRBJ2-3; 7 nucleotides align to TRBD1. Looked up from germline, CDR1 is MNHNY and CDR2 is SVGAGI (reference sequence). With 6 bases clipped from V and 0 bases from J, the junction kept 3 bases outside the gene matches. This CDR3 is built from 14 residues. The CDR3 coding sequence is TGTGCCAGCAGACCGGGACAGAGCACAGATACGCAGTATTTT. Its translation: CASRPGQSTDTQYF.

This chain joins TRBV6-5 and TRBJ2-5, with 11 bases matching TRBD1. CDR3 size: 15 residues. V dropped 3 bases and J dropped 5; count of bases not matched to a gene: 5. Germline CDR1 is MNHEY and CDR2 is SVGAGI. The chain's CDR3 is CASSYRTGGLETQYF. The DNA of the CDR3 is TGTGCCAGCAGTTATAGGACAGGGGGCTTGGAGACCCAGTACTTC.

This CDR3 reads CASSSPTGTGANVLTF. CDR3 bases: TGTGCCAGCAGCTCCCCCACAGGGACTGGGGCCAACGTCCTGACTTTC. This chain connects TRBV7-2 to TRBJ2-6; tentative D call: TRBD1 (6 bases). The CDR3 extends over 16 amino acids. V lost 4 bases and J lost 2, with 12 bases in between. Germline V gives CDR1 SGHTA, CDR2 FQGNSA.

The chain links TRBV29-1 to TRBJ1-5; 8 bases agree with TRBD1. CDR1 is SQVTM, CDR2 ANQGSEA, per germline. The CDR3 sequence is 13 residues long. The V segment lost 4 bases and the J segment 4 bases; nucleotides outside the gene matches: 3. The CDR3 loop reads CSVGTGSNQPQHF. The CDR3 DNA sequence: TGCAGCGTTGGGACAGGGAGTAATCAGCCCCAGCATTTT.

V gene TRBV5-1 combines with J gene TRBJ2-7; D gene ambiguous. This CDR3 is 15 amino acids long. Germline V gives CDR1 SGHRS, CDR2 YFSETQ. V was cut by 0 bases and J by 0 bases, with 10 bases left in between. CDR3 in DNA: TGCGCCAGCAGCTTGGGGCGTACTATCTCCTACGAGCAGTACTTC. Its protein is CASSLGRTISYEQYF.

The genes are TRBV5-1 and TRBJ2-3; 13 bases line up with TRBD2. Germline CDR1 and CDR2: SGHRS and YFSETQ. J was trimmed by 5 bases and V by 5 bases; bases with no gene match: 11. The CDR3 sequence is 17 residues long. The CDR3 spells CASRLRTSGSLRDTQYF. The DNA for the CDR3 is TGCGCCAGCAGACTCAGGACTAGCGGGAGCCTAAGAGATACGCAGTATTTT.

This clone was recorded only once. This chain's CDR3 is CASSLVAGGRGDTQYF. The CDR3 DNA reads as TGCGCCAGCAGCTTGGTAGCGGGGGGACGGGGAGATACGCAGTATTTT. V and J are TRBV5-1 and TRBJ2-3, with TRBD2 identical over 10 bases. V dropped 0 bases and J dropped 5; count of bases not matched to a gene: 6. The CDR3 extends over 16 amino acids. Per the germline V gene, CDR1 is SGHRS and CDR2 is YFSETQ.

V gene TRBV5-1 combines with J gene TRBJ2-5, with D possibly being TRBD1 (5 bases). The J call may be faulty, since TRBJ2-7 better matches the DNA end. Looked up from germline, CDR1 is SGHRS and CDR2 is YFSETQ. The length of the CDR3 is 14 residues. CDR3 sequence: CASSWGGRTYEQYF. Here the CDR3 DNA reads TGCGCCAGCAGCTGGGGCGGCCGAACCTACGAGCAGTACTTC.